This T cell receptor (beta chain) comes out of a study of blood T cell repertoires in COVID-19. Turning to the study itself: PBMCs, B-cell-depleted T cells, or T cells were the source of the cDNA or gDNA that made up the material.

Data came from immunoSEQ multiplex PCR; TCRdb stores just in-frame clones and leaves some out. The sample lists some 50,000 clones; 84% were seen once. The germline V gene encodes CDR1 SGHVS and CDR2 FQNEAQ. This CDR3 contains 13 residues. Trimming took 5 bases from V and 2 from J, leaving 7 bases between them. The chain couples TRBV7-8 to TRBJ1-5; D unclear. The receptor's source is a middle-aged man with acute or convalescent COVID-19. Sequences were obtained from peripheral blood. This CDR3 is CASSPVGNQPQHF. The DNA of the CDR3 is TGTGCCAGCAGCCCGGTTGGCAATCAGCCCCAGCATTTT.